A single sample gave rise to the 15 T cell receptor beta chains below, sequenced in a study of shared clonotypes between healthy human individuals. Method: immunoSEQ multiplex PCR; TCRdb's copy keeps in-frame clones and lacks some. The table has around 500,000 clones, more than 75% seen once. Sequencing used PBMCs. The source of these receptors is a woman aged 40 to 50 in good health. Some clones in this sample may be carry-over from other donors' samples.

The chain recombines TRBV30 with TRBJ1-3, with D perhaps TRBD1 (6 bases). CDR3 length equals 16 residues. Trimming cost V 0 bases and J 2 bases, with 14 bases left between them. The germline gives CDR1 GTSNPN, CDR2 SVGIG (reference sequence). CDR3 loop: CAWSVLARGTGNTIYF. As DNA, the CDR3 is TGTGCCTGGAGTGTACTCGCCAGGGGCACTGGAAACACCATATATTTT.

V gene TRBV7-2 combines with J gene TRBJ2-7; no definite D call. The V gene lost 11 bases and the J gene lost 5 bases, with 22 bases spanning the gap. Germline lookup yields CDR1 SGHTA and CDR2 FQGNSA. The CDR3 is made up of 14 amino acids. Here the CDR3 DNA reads TGTGCCTGCCCCACCCGTGCTTGTTTGGACGAGCAGTACTTC. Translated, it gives CACPTRACLDEQYF.

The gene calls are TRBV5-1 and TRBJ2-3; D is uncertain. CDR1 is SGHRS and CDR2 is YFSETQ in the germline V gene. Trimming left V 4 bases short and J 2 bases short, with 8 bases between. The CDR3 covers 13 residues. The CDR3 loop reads CASSVLSTDTQYF. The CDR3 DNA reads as TGCGCCAGCAGCGTCTTATCCACAGATACGCAGTATTTT.

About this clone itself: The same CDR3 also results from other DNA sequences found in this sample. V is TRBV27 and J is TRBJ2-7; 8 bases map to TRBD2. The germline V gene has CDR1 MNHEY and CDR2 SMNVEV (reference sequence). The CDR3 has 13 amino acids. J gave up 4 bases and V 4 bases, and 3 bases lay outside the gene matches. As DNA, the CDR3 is TGTGCCAGCAGTTCCGGACTAGCTTACGAGCAGTACTTC. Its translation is CASSSGLAYEQYF.

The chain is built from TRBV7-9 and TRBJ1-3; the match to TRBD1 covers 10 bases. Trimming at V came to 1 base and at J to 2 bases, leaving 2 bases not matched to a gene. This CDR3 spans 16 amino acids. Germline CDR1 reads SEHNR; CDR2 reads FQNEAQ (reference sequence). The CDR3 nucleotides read TGTGCCAGCAGCTTAGGTGGGACAGGGGCTGGAAACACCATATATTTT. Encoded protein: CASSLGGTGAGNTIYF.

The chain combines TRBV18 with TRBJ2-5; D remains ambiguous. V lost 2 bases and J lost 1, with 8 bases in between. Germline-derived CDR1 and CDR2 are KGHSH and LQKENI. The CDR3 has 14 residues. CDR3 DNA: TGTGCCAGCTCACCAGCGGTCAGCCAAGAGACCCAGTACTTC. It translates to CASSPAVSQETQYF. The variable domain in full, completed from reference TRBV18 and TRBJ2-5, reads NAGVMQNPRHLVRRRGQEARLRCSPMKGHSHVYWYRQLPEEGLKFMVYLQKENIIDESGMPKERFSAEFPKEGPSILRIQQVVRGDSAAYFCASSPAVSQETQYFGPGTRLLVL.

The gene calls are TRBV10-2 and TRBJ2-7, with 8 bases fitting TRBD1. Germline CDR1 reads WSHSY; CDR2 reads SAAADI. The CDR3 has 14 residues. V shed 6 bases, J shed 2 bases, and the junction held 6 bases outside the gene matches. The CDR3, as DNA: TGCGCCAGCAGACCAGGGGGCCCAACCTACGAGCAGTACTTC. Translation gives CASRPGGPTYEQYF.

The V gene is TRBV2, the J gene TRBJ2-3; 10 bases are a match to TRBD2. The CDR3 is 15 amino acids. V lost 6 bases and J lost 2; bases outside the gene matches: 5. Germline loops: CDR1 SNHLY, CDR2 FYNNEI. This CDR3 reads CASRRTSGYTDTQYF. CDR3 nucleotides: TGTGCCAGCAGACGGACTAGCGGATACACAGATACGCAGTATTTT.

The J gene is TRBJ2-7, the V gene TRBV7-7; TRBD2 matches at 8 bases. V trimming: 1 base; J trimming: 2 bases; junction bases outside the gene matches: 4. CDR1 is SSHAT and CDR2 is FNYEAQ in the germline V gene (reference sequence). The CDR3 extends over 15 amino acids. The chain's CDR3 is CASSLGAGGAYEQYF. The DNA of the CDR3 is TGTGCCAGCAGCTTAGGTGCGGGGGGAGCCTACGAGCAGTACTTC.

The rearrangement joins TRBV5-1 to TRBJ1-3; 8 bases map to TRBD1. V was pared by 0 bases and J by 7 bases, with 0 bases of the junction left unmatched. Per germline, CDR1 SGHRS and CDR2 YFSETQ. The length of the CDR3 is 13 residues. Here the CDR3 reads CASSLGQGNTIYF. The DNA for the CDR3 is TGCGCCAGCAGCTTGGGACAGGGGAACACCATATATTTT.

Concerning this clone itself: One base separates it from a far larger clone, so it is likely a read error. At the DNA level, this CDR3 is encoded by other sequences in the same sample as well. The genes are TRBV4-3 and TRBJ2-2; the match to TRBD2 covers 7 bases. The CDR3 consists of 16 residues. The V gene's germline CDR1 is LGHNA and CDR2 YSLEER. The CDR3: CASSQDTLGGPGELFF. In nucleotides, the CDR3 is TGCGCCAGCAGCCAAGATACGCTGGGAGGGCCCGGAGAGCTGTTTTTT.

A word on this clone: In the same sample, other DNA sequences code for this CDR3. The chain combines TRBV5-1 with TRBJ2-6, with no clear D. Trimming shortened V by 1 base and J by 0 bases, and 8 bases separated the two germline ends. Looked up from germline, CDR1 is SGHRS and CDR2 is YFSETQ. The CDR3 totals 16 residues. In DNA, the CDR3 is TGCGCCAGCAGCTTGACGGCATCCTCTGGGGCCAACGTCCTGACTTTC. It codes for CASSLTASSGANVLTF. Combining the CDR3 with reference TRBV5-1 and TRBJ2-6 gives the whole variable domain KAGVTQTPRYLIKTRGQQVTLSCSPISGHRSVSWYQQTPGQGLQFLFEYFSETQRNKGNFPGRFSGRQFSNSRSEMNVSTLELGDSALYLCASSLTASSGANVLTFGAGSRLTVL.

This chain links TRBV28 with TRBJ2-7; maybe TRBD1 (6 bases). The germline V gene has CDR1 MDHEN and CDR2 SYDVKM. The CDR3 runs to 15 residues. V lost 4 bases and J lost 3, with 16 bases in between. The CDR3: CASSSDSNVNYEQYF. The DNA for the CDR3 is TGTGCCAGCAGTTCGGACAGTAACGTCAACTACGAGCAGTACTTC.

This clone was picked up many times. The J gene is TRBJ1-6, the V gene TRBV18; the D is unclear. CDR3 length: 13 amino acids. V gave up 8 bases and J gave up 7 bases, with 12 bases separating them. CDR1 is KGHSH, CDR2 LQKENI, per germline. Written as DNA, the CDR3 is TGTGCCAGCGCAGAGTTGGCAAATTCACCCCTCCACTTT. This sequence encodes CASAELANSPLHF.

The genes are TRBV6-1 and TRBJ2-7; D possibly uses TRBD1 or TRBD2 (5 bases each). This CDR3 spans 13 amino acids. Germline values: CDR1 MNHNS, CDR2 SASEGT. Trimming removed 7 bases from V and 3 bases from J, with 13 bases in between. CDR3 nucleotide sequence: TGTGCCAGCAATGAGGGACCATTCTACGAGCAGTACTTC. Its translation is CASNEGPFYEQYF.